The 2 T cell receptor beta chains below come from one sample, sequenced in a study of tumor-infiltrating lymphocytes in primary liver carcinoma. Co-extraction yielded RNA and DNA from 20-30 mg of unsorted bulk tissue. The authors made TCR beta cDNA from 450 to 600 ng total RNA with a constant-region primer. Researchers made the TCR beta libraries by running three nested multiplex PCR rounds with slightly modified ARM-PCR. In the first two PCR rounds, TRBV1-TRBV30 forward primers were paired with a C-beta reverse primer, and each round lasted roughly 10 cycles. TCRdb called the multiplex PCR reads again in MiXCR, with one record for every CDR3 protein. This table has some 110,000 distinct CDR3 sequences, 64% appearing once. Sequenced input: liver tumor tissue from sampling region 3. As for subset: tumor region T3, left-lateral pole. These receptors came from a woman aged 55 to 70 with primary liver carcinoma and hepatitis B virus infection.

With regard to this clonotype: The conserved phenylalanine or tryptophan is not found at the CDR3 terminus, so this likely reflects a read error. The CDR3 DNA reads TGTGACAGCAGCTACAGGGGTGGGCGCACAGATACGCAGTATCTT. It yields the protein CDSSYRGGRTDTQYL. The genes are TRBV11-2 and TRBJ2-3; 7 nucleotides match TRBD1. The CDR3 totals 15 residues. Germline lookup yields CDR1 SGHAT and CDR2 FQNNGV.

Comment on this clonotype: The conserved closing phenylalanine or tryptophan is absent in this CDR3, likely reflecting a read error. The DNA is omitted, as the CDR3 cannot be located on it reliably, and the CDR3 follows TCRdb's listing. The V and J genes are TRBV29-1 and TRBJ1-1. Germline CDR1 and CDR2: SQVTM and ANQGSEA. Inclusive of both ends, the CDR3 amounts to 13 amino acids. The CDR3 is CSVAALAATEAII.